This T cell receptor (beta chain) was captured by sequencing in a study of shared T cell receptors in the human thymus. Libraries were prepared by immunoSEQ multiplex PCR; TCRdb keeps only in-frame clonotypes and omits some of them. The sample records 640,000 or so clones, 87% being singletons. Germline V gives CDR1 MGHRA, CDR2 YSYEKL. The CDR3 covers 16 residues. The J segment lost 4 bases and the V segment lost 5 bases, leaving 10 bases of the junction unmatched. This sample also appeared in a second study, on human thymus T cells. From that study: Surgeons resected thymus tissue during corrective heart surgery. Among unrelated individuals, related research reported thymic repertoires that overlapped highly.

The gene calls are TRBV4-1 and TRBJ1-3; TRBD1 agrees at 8 bases. Sequenced sample: thymocytes. This TCR derives from a boy in the first two years of life with a congenital heart defect. CDR3 DNA sequence: TGCGCCAGCAGCGCGAGGACAGGGACTCAAGGAAACACCATATATTTT. This sequence encodes CASSARTGTQGNTIYF.